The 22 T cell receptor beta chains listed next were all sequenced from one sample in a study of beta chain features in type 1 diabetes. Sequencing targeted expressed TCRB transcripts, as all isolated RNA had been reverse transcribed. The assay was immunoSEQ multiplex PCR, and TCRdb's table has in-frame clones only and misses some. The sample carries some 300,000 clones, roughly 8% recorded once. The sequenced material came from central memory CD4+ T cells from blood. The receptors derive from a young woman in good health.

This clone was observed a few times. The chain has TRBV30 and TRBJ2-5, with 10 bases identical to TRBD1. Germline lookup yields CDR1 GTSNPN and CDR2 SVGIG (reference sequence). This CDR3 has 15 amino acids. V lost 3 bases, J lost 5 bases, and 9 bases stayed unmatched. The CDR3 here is CAWRRGGQGRETQYF. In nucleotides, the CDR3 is TGTGCCTGGAGGCGAGGGGGACAGGGGCGGGAGACCCAGTACTTC.

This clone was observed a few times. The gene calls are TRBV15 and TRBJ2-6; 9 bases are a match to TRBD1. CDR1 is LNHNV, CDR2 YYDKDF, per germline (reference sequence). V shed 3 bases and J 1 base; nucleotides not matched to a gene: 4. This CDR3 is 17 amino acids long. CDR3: CATSRGQGNSGANVLTF. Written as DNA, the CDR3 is TGTGCCACCAGCAGGGGACAGGGTAATTCTGGGGCCAACGTCCTGACTTTC.

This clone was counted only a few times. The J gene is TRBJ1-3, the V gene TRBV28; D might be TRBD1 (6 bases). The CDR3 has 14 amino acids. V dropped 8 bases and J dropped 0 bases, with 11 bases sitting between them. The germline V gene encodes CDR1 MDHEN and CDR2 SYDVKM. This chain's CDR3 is CASGSGVSGNTIYF. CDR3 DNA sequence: TGTGCCAGCGGCTCAGGGGTCTCTGGAAACACCATATATTTT.

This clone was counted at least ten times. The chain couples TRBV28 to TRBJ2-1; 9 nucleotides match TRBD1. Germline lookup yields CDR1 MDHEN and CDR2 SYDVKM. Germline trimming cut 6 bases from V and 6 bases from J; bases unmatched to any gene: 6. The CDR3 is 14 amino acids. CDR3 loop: CASRNRGLVNEQFF. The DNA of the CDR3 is TGTGCCAGCAGGAACAGGGGGCTGGTCAATGAGCAGTTCTTC. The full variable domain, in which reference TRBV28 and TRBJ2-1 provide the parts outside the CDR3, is DVKVTQSSRYLVKRTGEKVFLECVQDMDHENMFWYRQDPGLGLRLIYFSYDVKMKEKGDIPEGYSVSREKKERFSLILESASTNQTSMYLCASRNRGLVNEQFFGPGTRLTVL.

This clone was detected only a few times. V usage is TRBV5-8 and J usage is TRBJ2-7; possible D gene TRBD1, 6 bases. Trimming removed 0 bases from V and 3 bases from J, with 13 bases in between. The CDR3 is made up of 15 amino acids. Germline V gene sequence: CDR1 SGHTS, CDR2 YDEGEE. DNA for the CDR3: TGTGCCAGCAGCTTGGGGCCAGGGGCTTACTACGAGCAGTACTTC. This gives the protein CASSLGPGAYYEQYF.

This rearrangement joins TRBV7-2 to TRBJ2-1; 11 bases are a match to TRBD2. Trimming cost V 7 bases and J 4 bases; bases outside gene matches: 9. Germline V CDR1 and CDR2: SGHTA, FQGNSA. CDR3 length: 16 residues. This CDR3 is CASTDSGGAKYNEQFF. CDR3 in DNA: TGTGCCAGCACCGATAGCGGGGGGGCGAAATACAATGAGCAGTTCTTC.

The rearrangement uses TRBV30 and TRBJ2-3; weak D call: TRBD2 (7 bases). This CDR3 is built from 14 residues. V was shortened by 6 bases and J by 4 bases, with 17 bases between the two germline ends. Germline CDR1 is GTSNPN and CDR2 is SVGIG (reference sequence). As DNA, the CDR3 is TGTGCCTGCCAAGTCGGAGGGGGGGCAGATACGCAGTATTTT. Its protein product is CACQVGGGADTQYF.

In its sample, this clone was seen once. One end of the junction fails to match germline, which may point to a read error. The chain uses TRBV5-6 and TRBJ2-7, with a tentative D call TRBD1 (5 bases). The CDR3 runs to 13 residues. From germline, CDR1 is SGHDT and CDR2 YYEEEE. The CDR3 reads CASLRDRLYEQHF. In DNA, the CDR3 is TGTGCCAGCCTGAGAGACAGACTCTACGAGCAGCACTTC.

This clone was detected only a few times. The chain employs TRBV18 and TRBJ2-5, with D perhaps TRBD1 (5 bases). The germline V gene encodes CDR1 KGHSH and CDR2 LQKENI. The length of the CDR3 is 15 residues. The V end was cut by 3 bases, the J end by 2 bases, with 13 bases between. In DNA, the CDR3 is TGTGCCAGCTCACCTCGCCGGACACCACAAGAGACCCAGTACTTC. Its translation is CASSPRRTPQETQYF.

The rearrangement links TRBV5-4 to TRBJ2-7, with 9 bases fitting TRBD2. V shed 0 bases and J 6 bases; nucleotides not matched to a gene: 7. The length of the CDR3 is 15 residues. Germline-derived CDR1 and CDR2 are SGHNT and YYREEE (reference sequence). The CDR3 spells CASSLVREGLSEQYF. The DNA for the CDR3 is TGTGCCAGCAGCTTGGTGCGGGAGGGCCTATCCGAGCAGTACTTC. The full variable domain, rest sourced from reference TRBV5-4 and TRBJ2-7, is ETGVTQSPTHLIKTRGQQVTLRCSSQSGHNTVSWYQQALGQGPQFIFQYYREEENGRGNFPPRFSGLQFPNYSSELNVNALELDDSALYLCASSLVREGLSEQYFGPGTRLTVT.

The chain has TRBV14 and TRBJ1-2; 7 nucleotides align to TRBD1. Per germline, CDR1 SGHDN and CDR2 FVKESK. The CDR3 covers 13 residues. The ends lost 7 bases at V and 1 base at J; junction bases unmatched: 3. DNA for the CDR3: TGTGCCAGCACAGGGGGAAGTAACTATGGCTACACCTTC. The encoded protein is CASTGGSNYGYTF.

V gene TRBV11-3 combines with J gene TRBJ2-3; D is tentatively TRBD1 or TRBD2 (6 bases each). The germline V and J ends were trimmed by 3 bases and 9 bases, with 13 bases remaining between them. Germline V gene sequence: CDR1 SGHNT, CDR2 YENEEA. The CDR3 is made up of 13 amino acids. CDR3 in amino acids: CASSFRGEFTQYF. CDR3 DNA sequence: TGTGCCAGCAGCTTTAGGGGGGAGTTCACGCAGTATTTT.

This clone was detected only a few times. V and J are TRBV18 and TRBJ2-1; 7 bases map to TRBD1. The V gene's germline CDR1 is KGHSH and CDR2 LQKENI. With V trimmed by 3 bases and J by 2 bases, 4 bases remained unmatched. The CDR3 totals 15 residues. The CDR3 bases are TGTGCCAGCTCACCCGAGACAGGGCCCTACAATGAGCAGTTCTTC. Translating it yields CASSPETGPYNEQFF.

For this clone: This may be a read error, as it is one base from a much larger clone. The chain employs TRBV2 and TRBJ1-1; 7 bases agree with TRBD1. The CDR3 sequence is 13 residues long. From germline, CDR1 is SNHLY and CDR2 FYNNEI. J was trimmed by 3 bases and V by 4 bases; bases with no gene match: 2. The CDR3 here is CASSAQGYTEAFF. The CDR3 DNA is TGTGCCAGCAGTGCACAGGGGTACACTGAAGCTTTCTTT.

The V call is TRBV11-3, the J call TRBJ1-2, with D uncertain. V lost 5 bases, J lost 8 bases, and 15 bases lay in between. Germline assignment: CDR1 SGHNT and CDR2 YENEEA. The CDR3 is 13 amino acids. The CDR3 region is CASSIRGPMGYTF. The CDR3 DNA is TGTGCCAGCAGCATCCGTGGACCGATGGGCTACACCTTC. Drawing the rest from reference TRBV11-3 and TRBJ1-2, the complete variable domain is EAGVVQSPRYKIIEKKQPVAFWCNPISGHNTLYWYLQNLGQGPELLIRYENEEAVDDSQLPKDRFSAERLKGVDSTLKIQPAELGDSAVYLCASSIRGPMGYTFGSGTRLTVV.

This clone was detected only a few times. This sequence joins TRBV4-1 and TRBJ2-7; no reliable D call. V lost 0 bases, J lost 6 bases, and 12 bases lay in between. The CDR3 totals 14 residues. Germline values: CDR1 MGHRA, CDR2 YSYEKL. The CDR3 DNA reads TGCGCCAGCAGCCAAGATCAATGGATGGGCGAGCAGTACGTC. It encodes CASSQDQWMGEQYV.

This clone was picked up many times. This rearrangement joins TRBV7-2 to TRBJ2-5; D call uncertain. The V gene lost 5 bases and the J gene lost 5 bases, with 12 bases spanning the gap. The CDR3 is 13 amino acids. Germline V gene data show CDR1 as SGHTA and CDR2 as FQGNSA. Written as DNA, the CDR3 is TGTGCCAGCAGCACATACTCCCGGGAGACCCAGTACTTC. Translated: CASSTYSRETQYF.

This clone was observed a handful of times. The CDR3 coding sequence is TGTGCCAGCAGTTTTGGGATGAATCAGCCCCAGCATTTT. Its translation: CASSFGMNQPQHF. The chain joins TRBV27 to TRBJ1-5; D is ambiguous. Trimming stripped 3 bases from V and 4 bases from J, with 7 bases between. The CDR3 covers 13 residues. Germline assignment: CDR1 MNHEY and CDR2 SMNVEV (reference sequence).

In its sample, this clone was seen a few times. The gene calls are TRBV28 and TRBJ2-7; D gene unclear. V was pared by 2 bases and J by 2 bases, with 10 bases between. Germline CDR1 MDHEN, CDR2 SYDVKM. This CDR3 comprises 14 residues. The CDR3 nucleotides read TGTGCCAGCAGTTTAACAGCCCGCACCTACGAGCAGTACTTC. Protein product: CASSLTARTYEQYF.

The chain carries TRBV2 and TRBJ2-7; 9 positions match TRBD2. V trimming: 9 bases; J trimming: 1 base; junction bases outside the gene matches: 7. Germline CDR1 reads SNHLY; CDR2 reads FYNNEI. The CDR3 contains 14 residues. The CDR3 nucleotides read TGTGCCAGTGAGCGGGAGGACTCTTCCTACGAGCAGTACTTC. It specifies CASEREDSSYEQYF.

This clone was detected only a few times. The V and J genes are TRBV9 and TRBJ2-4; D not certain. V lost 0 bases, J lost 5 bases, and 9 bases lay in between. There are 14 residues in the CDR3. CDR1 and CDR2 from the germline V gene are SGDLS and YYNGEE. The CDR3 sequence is CASSVGPRENIQYF. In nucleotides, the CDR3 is TGTGCCAGCAGCGTAGGTCCCAGAGAAAACATTCAGTACTTC. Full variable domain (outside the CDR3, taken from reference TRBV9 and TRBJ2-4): DSGVTQTPKHLITATGQRVTLRCSPRSGDLSVYWYQQSLDQGLQFLIQYYNGEERAKGNILERFSAQQFPDLHSELNLSSLELGDSALYFCASSVGPRENIQYFGAGTRLSVL.

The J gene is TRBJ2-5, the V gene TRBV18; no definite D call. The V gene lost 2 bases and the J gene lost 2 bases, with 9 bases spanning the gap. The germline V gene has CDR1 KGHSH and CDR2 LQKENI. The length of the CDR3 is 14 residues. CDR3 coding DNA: TGTGCCAGCTCACCAGGTACCCCGCAAGAGACCCAGTACTTC. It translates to CASSPGTPQETQYF.